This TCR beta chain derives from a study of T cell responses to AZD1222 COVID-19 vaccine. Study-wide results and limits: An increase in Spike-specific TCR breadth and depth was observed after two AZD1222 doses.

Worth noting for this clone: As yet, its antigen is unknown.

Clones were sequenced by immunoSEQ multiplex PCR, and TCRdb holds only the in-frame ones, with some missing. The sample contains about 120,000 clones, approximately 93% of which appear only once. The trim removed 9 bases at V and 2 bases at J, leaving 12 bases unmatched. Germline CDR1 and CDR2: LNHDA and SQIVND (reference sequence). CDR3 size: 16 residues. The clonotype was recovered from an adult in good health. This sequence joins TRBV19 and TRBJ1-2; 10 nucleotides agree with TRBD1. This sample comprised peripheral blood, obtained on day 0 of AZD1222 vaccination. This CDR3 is CASRRSGTGVNYGYTF. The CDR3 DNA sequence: TGTGCCAGCCGACGTTCCGGGACAGGGGTAAACTATGGCTACACCTTC.